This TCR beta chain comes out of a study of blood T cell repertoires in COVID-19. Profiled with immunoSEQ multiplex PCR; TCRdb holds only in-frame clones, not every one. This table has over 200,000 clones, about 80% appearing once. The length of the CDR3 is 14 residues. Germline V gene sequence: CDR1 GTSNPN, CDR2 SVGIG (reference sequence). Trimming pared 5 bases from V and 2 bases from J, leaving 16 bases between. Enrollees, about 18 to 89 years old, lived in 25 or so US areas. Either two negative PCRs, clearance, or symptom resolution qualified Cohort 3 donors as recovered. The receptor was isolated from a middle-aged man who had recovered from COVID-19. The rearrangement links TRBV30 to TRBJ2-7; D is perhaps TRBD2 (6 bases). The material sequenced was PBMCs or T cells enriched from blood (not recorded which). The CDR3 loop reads CAWDTGAGTYEQYF. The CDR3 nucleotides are TGTGCCTGGGACACGGGCGCGGGAACCTACGAGCAGTACTTC.